The entry below describes one TCR beta chain. With the 5' RACE reads reprocessed, TCRdb shows one record per CDR3 protein and no DNA. The sample has 150,000 to 200,000 distinct CDR3 sequences; the top ten hold around 7.2%. The source of the sample is a study of monozygotic twins with inflammatory bowel disease. This CDR3 is 14 amino acids long. Germline-derived CDR1 and CDR2 are GTSNPN and SVGIG (reference sequence). This receptor was obtained from a human donor with ulcerative colitis or Crohn's disease, or a healthy co-twin of an affected twin (not recorded which). The rearrangement uses TRBV30 and TRBJ2-5; the D call from TCRdb, TRBD2, cannot be confirmed without DNA. The sequencing input was blood. The CDR3 reads CAWSQRGIGETQYF.